This T cell receptor (beta chain) was retrieved from a study of T-cell reconstitution after alpha-beta-depleted transplantation in children. This clonotype showed up many times. Unique molecular identifiers featured in how the TCRbeta library was prepared. TCRdb reanalysed the PCR reads using MiXCR and keeps one entry per CDR3 protein. Of 170,000 or so distinct CDR3 sequences listed, about 6.3% are singletons. CDR1 is SGHRS and CDR2 is YFSETQ in the germline V gene. V was shortened by 1 base and J by 1 base, with 11 bases between the two germline ends. The CDR3 has 15 residues. Here the sequenced sample was PBMCs from the stem cell graft donor, taken from the stem cell graft. The clonotype originates from a human donor who donated a stem cell graft to a child with Wiskott-Aldrich syndrome. The chain joins TRBV5-1 to TRBJ1-1; unclear D gene. The CDR3 DNA reads as TGCGCCAGCAGCTTGATTGCCTCGAGGAACACTGAAGCTTTCTTT. Protein sequence: CASSLIASRNTEAFF.